This T cell receptor (beta chain) emerged from a study of shared clonotypes between healthy human individuals. Findings of the study overall: Naive subsets usually exceeded memory subsets in estimated richness.

As concerns this clone: The antigen remains unidentified.

The CDR3 has 14 amino acids. Germline V lookup: CDR1 MGHRA, CDR2 YSYEKL. With 4 bases removed from V and 4 bases from J, the gap between germline ends came to 11 bases. Produced via immunoSEQ multiplex PCR; TCRdb's table is partial and in-frame only. The sample contains 1,500,000 or so clones, 97% to 99% of which appear only once. The sequence was collected from a man aged 30-40 years in good health. The sample taken for sequencing was naive CD4+ T cells sorted from blood. Subset of the sample: CD45RA+ positively selected. V gene TRBV4-1 combines with J gene TRBJ2-1; no clear D gene. The CDR3 bases are TGCGCCAGCAGCCTGGCTGGGCTGTACAATGAGCAGTTCTTC. Residues: CASSLAGLYNEQFF.